This T cell receptor (beta chain) derives from a study of TIL therapy for anti-PD-1-resistant metastatic lung cancer. The wider study: Tumors were harvested before any PD-1/PD-L1 blockade.

Sequencing used immunoSEQ v3. TCRdb keeps only in-frame clones here, not all; method: immunoSEQ multiplex PCR. The sample records around 50,000 clones, more than 60% being singletons. Trimming cost V 3 bases and J 5 bases; bases outside gene matches: 9. The CDR3 is 15 residues long. Germline V CDR1 and CDR2: SGHDN, FVKESK. Described time point: pre-treatment sample, taken before nivolumab and TIL therapy. The chain is built from TRBV14 and TRBJ1-2; 7 bases line up with TRBD1. Specimen: blood, collected at baseline. The sequence derives from a person aged 25 to 80 with non-small cell lung cancer. The CDR3 nucleotides are TGTGCCAGCAGCCACGGACAGGTCCGATTTTATGGCTACACCTTC. Amino acids: CASSHGQVRFYGYTF. Full variable domain (remainder filled in from reference TRBV14 and TRBJ1-2): EAGVTQFPSHSVIEKGQTVTLRCDPISGHDNLYWYRRVMGKEIKFLLHFVKESKQDESGMPNNRFLAERTGGTYSTLKVQPAELEDSGVYFCASSHGQVRFYGYTFGSGTRLTVV.